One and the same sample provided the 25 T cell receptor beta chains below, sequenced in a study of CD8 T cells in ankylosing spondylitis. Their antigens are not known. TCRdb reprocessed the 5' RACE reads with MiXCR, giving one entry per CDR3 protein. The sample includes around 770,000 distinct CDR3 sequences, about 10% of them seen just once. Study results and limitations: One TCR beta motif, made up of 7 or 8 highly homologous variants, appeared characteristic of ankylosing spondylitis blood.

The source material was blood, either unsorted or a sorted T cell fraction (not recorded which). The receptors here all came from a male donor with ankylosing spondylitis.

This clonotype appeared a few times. CDR3 region: CSASPWGEYGELFF. The CDR3 DNA follows: TGCAGTGCTAGCCCCTGGGGGGAGTACGGGGAGCTGTTTTTT. This chain links TRBV20-1 with TRBJ2-2; perhaps TRBD2 as D (6 bases). Looked up from germline, CDR1 is DFQATT and CDR2 is SNEGSKA (reference sequence). CDR3 size: 14 residues. Trimming left V 3 bases short and J 7 bases short, with 15 bases between.

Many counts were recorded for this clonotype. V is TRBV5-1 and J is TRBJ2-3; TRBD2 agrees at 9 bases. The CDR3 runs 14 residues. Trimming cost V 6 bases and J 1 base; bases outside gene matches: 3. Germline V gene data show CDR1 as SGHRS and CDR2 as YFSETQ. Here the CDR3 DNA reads TGCGCCAGCACCGAGCGGGGGGGCACAGATACGCAGTATTTT. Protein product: CASTERGGTDTQYF.

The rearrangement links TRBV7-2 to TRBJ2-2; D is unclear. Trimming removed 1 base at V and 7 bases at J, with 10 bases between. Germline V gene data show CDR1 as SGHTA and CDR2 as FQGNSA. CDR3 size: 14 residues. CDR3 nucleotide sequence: TGTGCCAGCAGCTTAGGGGCTTCGCTCGGGGAGCTGTTTTTT. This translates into CASSLGASLGELFF. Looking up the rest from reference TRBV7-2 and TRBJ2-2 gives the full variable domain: GAGVSQSPSNKVTEKGKDVELRCDPISGHTALYWYRQSLGQGLEFLIYFQGNSAPDKSGLPSDRFSAERTGGSVSTLTIQRTQQEDSAVYLCASSLGASLGELFFGEGSRLTVL.

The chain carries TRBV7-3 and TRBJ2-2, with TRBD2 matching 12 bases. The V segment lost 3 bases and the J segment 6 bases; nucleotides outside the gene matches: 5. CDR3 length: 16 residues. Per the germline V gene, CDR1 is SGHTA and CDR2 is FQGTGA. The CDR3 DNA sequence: TGTGCCAGCAGCTTTACTAGCGGGGGGCACGCCGGGGAGCTGTTTTTT. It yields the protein CASSFTSGGHAGELFF.

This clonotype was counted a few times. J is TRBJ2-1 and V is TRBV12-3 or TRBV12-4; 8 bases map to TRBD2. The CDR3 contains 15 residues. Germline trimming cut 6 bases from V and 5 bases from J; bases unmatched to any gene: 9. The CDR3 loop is CASSPAGGLDNEQFF. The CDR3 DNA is TGTGCCAGCAGCCCTGCGGGGGGCCTCGACAATGAGCAGTTCTTC.

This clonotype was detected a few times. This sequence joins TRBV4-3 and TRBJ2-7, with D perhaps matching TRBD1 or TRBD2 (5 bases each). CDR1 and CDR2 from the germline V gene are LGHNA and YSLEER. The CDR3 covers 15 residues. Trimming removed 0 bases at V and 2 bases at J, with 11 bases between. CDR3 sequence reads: CASSQEPGRTYEQYF. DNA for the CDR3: TGCGCCAGCAGCCAAGAGCCGGGACGGACCTACGAGCAGTACTTC.

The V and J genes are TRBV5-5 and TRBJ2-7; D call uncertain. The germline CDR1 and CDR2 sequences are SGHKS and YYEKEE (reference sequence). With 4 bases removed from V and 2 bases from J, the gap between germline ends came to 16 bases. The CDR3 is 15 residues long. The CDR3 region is CASSSRTELAYEQYF. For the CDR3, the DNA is TGTGCCAGCAGCAGCCGAACGGAATTGGCCTACGAGCAGTACTTC.

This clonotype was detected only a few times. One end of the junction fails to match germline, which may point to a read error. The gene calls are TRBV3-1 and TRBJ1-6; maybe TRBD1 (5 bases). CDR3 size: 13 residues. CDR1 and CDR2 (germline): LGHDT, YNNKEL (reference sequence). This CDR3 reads CASRASGNLPLHF. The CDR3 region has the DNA TGTGCCAGCAGGGCCTCAGGGAATTTACCCCTCCACTTT. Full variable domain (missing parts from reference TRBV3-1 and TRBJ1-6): DTAVSQTPKYLVTQMGNDKSIKCEQNLGHDTMYWYKQDSKKFLKIMFSYNNKELIINETVPNRFSPKSPDKAHLNLHINSLELGDSAVYFCASRASGNLPLHFGNGTRLTVT.

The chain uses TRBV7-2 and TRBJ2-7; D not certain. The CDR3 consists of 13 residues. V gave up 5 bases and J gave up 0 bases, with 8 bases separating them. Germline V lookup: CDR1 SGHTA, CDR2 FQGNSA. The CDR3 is CASSRSPSYEQYF. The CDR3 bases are TGTGCCAGCAGCCGGTCCCCCTCCTACGAGCAGTACTTC.

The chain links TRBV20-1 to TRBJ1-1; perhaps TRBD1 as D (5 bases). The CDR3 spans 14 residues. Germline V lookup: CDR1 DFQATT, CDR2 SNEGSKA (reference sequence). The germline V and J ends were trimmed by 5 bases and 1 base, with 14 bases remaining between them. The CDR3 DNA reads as TGCAGTGCTTCAGAACAGGTCGGGAACACTGAAGCTTTCTTT. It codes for CSASEQVGNTEAFF.

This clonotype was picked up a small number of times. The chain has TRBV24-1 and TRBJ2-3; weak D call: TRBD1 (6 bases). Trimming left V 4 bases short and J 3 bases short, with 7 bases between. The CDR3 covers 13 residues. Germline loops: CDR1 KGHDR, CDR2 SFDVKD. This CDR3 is CATSEGGTDTQYF. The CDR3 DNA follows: TGTGCCACCAGTGAAGGGGGTACAGATACGCAGTATTTT.

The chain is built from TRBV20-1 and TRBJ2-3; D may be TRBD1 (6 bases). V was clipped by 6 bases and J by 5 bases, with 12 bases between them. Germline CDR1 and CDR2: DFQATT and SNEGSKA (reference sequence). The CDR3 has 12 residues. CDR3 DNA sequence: TGCAGTGCCCCGCACAGGGAAGATACGCAGTATTTT. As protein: CSAPHREDTQYF.

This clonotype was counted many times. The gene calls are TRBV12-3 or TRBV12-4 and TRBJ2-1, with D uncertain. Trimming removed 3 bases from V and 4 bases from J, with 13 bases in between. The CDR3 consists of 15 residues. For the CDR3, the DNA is TGTGCCAGCAGTTTTGGGTCTCCATATTACAATGAGCAGTTCTTC. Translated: CASSFGSPYYNEQFF.

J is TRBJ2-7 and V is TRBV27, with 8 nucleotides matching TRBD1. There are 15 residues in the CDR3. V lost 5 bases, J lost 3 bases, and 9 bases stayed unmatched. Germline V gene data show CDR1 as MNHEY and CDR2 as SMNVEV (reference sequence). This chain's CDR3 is CASSQPGQAVYEQYF. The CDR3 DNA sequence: TGTGCCAGCAGTCAGCCGGGACAGGCAGTCTACGAGCAGTACTTC.

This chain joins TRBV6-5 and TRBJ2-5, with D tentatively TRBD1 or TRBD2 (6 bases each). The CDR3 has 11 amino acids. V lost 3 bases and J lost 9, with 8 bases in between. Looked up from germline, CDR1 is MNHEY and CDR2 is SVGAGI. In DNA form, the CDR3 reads TGTGCCAGCAGTTATGGGGGGCCCCAGTACTTC. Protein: CASSYGGPQYF.

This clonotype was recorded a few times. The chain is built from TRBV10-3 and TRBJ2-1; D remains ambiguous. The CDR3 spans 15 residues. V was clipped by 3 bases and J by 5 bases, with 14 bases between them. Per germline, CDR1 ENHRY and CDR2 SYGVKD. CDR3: CAISDSISDNNEQFF. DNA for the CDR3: TGTGCCATCAGTGACTCGATATCTGACAACAATGAGCAGTTCTTC.

CDR3 protein: CASTVQYRTGELFF. CDR3 DNA sequence: TGCGCCAGCACCGTACAGTACCGGACCGGGGAGCTGTTTTTT. The V and J genes are TRBV5-1 and TRBJ2-2; D remains unclear. This CDR3 region has 14 residues. Germline V gene sequence: CDR1 SGHRS, CDR2 YFSETQ. The germline V and J ends were trimmed by 6 bases and 5 bases, with 14 bases remaining between them.

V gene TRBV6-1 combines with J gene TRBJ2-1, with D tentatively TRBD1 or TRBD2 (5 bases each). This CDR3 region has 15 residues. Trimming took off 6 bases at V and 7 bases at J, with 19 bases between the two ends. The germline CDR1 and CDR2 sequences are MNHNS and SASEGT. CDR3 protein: CASSQSGGRANEQFF. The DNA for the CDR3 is TGTGCCAGCAGCCAAAGTGGGGGTCGGGCGAATGAGCAGTTCTTC.

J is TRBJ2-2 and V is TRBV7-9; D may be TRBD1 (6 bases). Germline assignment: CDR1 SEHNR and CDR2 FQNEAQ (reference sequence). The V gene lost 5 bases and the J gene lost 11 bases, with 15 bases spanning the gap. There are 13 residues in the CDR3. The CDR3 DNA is TGTGCCAGCAGCCCGCAGGGGTTGATTGAGCTGTTTTTT. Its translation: CASSPQGLIELFF.

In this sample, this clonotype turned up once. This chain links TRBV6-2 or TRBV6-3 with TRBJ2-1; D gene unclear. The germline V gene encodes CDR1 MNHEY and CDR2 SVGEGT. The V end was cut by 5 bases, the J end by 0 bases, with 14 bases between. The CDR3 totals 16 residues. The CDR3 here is CASSPRRRSSYNEQFF. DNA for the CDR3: TGTGCCAGCAGTCCCCGACGGAGAAGCTCCTACAATGAGCAGTTCTTC.

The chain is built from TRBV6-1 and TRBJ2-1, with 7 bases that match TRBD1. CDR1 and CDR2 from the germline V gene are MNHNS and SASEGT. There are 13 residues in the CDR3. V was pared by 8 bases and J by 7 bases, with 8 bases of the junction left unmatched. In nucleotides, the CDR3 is TGTGCCAGCCATCGGACAGGTCGGAATGAGCAGTTCTTC. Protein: CASHRTGRNEQFF.

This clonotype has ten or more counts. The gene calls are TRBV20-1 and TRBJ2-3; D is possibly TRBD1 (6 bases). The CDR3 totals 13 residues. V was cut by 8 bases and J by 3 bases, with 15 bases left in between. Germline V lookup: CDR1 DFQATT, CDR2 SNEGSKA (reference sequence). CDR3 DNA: TGCAGTACTCCCCCAACAGGGACAGATACGCAGTATTTT. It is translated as CSTPPTGTDTQYF.

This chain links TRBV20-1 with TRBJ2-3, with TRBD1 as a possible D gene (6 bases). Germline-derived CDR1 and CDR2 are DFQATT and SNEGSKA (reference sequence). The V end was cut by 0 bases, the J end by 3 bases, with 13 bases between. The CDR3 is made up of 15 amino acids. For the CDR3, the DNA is TGCAGTGCTAGAGAAGGGACACGAGGGACAGATACGCAGTATTTT. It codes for CSAREGTRGTDTQYF.

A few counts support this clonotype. The DNA of the CDR3 is TGTGCCAGCAGTTTATTTTCCGGGAGCTCTGGGGCCAACGTCCTGACTTTC. It encodes CASSLFSGSSGANVLTF. The chain couples TRBV27 to TRBJ2-6; TRBD2 might be the D (6 bases). Germline V gene data show CDR1 as MNHEY and CDR2 as SMNVEV (reference sequence). Trimming pared 1 base from V and 0 bases from J, leaving 10 bases between. The CDR3 sequence is 17 residues long.

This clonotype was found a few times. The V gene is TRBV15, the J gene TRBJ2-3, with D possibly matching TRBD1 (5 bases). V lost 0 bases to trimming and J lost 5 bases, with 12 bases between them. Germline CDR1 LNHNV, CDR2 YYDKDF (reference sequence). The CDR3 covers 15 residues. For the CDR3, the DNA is TGTGCCACCAGCAGAGATTCAGGGAATAGAGATACGCAGTATTTT. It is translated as CATSRDSGNRDTQYF.